One and the same sample provided the 23 T cell receptor beta chains below, sequenced in a study of CD8 T cells in ankylosing spondylitis. TCRdb used MiXCR to reprocess the 5' RACE reads, holding one entry per CDR3 protein. The sample has some 15,000 distinct CDR3 sequences; 7% to 10% are singletons. The sample comprised blood. The receptors stem from a male donor with ankylosing spondylitis or in good health (not recorded which).

This clonotype was seen repeatedly, ten times or more. The V and J genes are TRBV7-3 and TRBJ2-5, with D possibly being TRBD1 (6 bases). CDR1 is SGHTA and CDR2 is FQGTGA in the germline V gene. CDR3 length: 15 amino acids. V gave up 4 bases and J gave up 1 base, with 13 bases separating them. The CDR3 DNA reads as TGTGCCAGCAGCTCCCTGGGGGCGAGCCAAGAGACCCAGTACTTC. Encoded protein: CASSSLGASQETQYF.

This clonotype was seen repeatedly, ten times or more. The chain couples TRBV28 to TRBJ2-6, with no clear D. Germline-derived CDR1 and CDR2 are MDHEN and SYDVKM. Trimming stripped 3 bases from V and 9 bases from J, with 6 bases between. The CDR3 totals 12 residues. CDR3 region: CASSLGLNVLTF. The CDR3 bases are TGTGCCAGCAGTTTGGGCCTCAACGTCCTGACTTTC. Supplemented by reference TRBV28 and TRBJ2-6, the full variable domain reads DVKVTQSSRYLVKRTGEKVFLECVQDMDHENMFWYRQDPGLGLRLIYFSYDVKMKEKGDIPEGYSVSREKKERFSLILESASTNQTSMYLCASSLGLNVLTFGAGSRLTVL.

This clonotype was detected a few times. This chain links TRBV30 with TRBJ2-5; D remains ambiguous. The V end lost 0 bases, the J end lost 2 bases, and 7 bases lay between the germline ends. The length of the CDR3 is 13 residues. Germline loops: CDR1 GTSNPN, CDR2 SVGIG (reference sequence). CDR3 sequence (DNA): TGTGCCTGGAGTGTACAACAGCAAGAGACCCAGTACTTC. It translates to CAWSVQQQETQYF.

In its sample, this clonotype was seen many times. The rearrangement uses TRBV12-5 and TRBJ2-1, with TRBD2 matching 8 bases. With 0 bases clipped from V and 7 bases from J, the junction kept 8 bases outside the gene matches. The CDR3 is 16 residues long. In germline, CDR1 is LGHNT, CDR2 FRNRAP. In DNA form, the CDR3 reads TGTGCTAGTGGTTTGGTACTTGGGACTAGGCAGAATGAGCAGTTCTTC. It specifies CASGLVLGTRQNEQFF.

In this sample, this clonotype turned up a few times. The V call is TRBV7-9, the J call TRBJ2-2, with 10 bases identical to TRBD2. The CDR3 is 15 amino acids. Germline V gives CDR1 SEHNR, CDR2 FQNEAQ (reference sequence). V dropped 6 bases and J dropped 4; count of bases not matched to a gene: 5. CDR3 residues: CASRSSGGPTGELFF. CDR3 nucleotides: TGTGCCAGCAGAAGTAGCGGGGGGCCCACCGGGGAGCTGTTTTTT.

This clonotype was counted at least ten times. The chain uses TRBV12-3 or TRBV12-4 and TRBJ2-7; no clear D gene. V lost 1 base, J lost 2 bases, and 9 bases lay in between. CDR3 length equals 14 residues. In DNA, the CDR3 is TGTGCCAGCAGTTTAGACTCCTGGGCCTACGAGCAGTACGTC. Amino acid sequence: CASSLDSWAYEQYV.

Ten or more counts support this clonotype. This chain uses TRBV5-1 with TRBJ2-2; no firm D call. The germline V and J ends were trimmed by 1 base and 2 bases, with 3 bases remaining between them. Germline V CDR1 and CDR2: SGHRS, YFSETQ. The CDR3 spans 13 residues. The CDR3 sequence: CASSLPNTGELFF. The CDR3 DNA sequence: TGCGCCAGCAGCTTGCCTAACACCGGGGAGCTGTTTTTT.

This clonotype appeared many times. This sequence joins TRBV2 and TRBJ2-7, with TRBD1 identical over 7 bases. V dropped 7 bases and J dropped 4; count of bases not matched to a gene: 4. This CDR3 contains 12 residues. The V gene's germline CDR1 is SNHLY and CDR2 FYNNEI. CDR3 protein: CASNPQGYEQYV. CDR3 sequence (DNA): TGTGCCAGCAATCCACAGGGGTACGAGCAGTACGTC.

This clonotype was picked up many times. This chain joins TRBV5-1 and TRBJ2-2; 8 bases fit TRBD1. The germline gives CDR1 SGHRS, CDR2 YFSETQ. CDR3 length: 15 residues. The trim removed 4 bases at V and 3 bases at J, leaving 5 bases unmatched. CDR3 DNA: TGCGCCAGCAGCCCCGGACAGGGACACACCGGGGAGCTGTTTTTT. This gives the protein CASSPGQGHTGELFF. The entire variable domain, with the rest obtained from reference TRBV5-1 and TRBJ2-2, is as follows: KAGVTQTPRYLIKTRGQQVTLSCSPISGHRSVSWYQQTPGQGLQFLFEYFSETQRNKGNFPGRFSGRQFSNSRSEMNVSTLELGDSALYLCASSPGQGHTGELFFGEGSRLTVL.

The chain joins TRBV28 to TRBJ2-2; tentatively, D is TRBD1 (6 bases). The CDR3 consists of 14 residues. Trimming stripped 5 bases from V and 6 bases from J, with 13 bases between. From germline, CDR1 is MDHEN and CDR2 SYDVKM. In nucleotides, the CDR3 is TGTGCCAGCAGTCCCCAGGGGTCCGCCGGGGAGCTGTTTTTT. Translating it yields CASSPQGSAGELFF.

The genes are TRBV7-9 and TRBJ2-1; 9 bases align to TRBD2. This CDR3 comprises 16 residues. The germline V gene has CDR1 SEHNR and CDR2 FQNEAQ (reference sequence). The V and J ends lost 2 bases and 6 bases, in that order; junction bases with no gene match: 8. In nucleotides, the CDR3 is TGTGCCAGCAGCTTAAAGGGCCTAGCGGGGATCAATGAGCAGTTCTTC. Amino acids: CASSLKGLAGINEQFF.

This clonotype was detected once. The genes are TRBV24-1 and TRBJ2-1; 10 nucleotides agree with TRBD2. Germline CDR1 and CDR2: KGHDR and SFDVKD. This CDR3 has 16 residues. With V trimmed by 6 bases and J by 4 bases, 8 bases remained unmatched. CDR3 in DNA: TGTGCCACCAGTCCCGGGTCTAGCGGGAGTTACAATGAGCAGTTCTTC. Encoded protein: CATSPGSSGSYNEQFF.

This clonotype showed up many times. This sequence joins TRBV3-1 and TRBJ1-3; the D is unclear. Trimming removed 1 base from V and 0 bases from J, with 19 bases in between. The germline gives CDR1 LGHDT, CDR2 YNNKEL (reference sequence). This CDR3 has 19 amino acids. This CDR3 reads CASSQGLSGALSSGNTIYF. The DNA for the CDR3 is TGTGCCAGCAGCCAAGGTCTCTCCGGCGCCCTCAGCTCTGGAAACACCATATATTTT. The whole variable domain, filled in from reference TRBV3-1 and TRBJ1-3, reads DTAVSQTPKYLVTQMGNDKSIKCEQNLGHDTMYWYKQDSKKFLKIMFSYNNKELIINETVPNRFSPKSPDKAHLNLHINSLELGDSAVYFCASSQGLSGALSSGNTIYFGEGSWLTVV.

This clonotype was counted at least ten times. The chain uses TRBV12-3 or TRBV12-4 and TRBJ2-1; 10 nucleotides match TRBD1. The CDR3 length is 15 residues. J gave up 5 bases and V 5 bases, and 6 bases lay outside the gene matches. For the CDR3, the DNA is TGTGCCAGCAGTCAACCGGGACAGGGGAACAATGAGCAGTTCTTC. It encodes CASSQPGQGNNEQFF.

This clonotype was picked up a small number of times. The J gene is TRBJ1-1, the V gene TRBV6-2 or TRBV6-3; a weak D match, TRBD1 (6 bases). This CDR3 comprises 12 residues. V lost 5 bases, J lost 8 bases, and 12 bases lay in between. The V gene's germline CDR1 is MNHEY and CDR2 SVGEGT. CDR3 region: CASSPDRTEAFF. The CDR3 DNA follows: TGTGCCAGCAGTCCTGACAGGACCGAAGCTTTCTTT.

In this sample, this clonotype turned up a few times. The chain links TRBV7-2 to TRBJ1-4; no reliable D call. Germline-derived CDR1 and CDR2 are SGHTA and FQGNSA. This CDR3 comprises 15 residues. The V end was cut by 5 bases, the J end by 1 base, with 11 bases between. CDR3 sequence (DNA): TGTGCCAGCAGCCGGACTTTGGGAACTAATGAAAAACTGTTTTTT. This gives the protein CASSRTLGTNEKLFF.

The CDR3 DNA is TGTGCCAGCAGCCGGGACGGTACCTACGAGCAGTACTTC. It yields the protein CASSRDGTYEQYF. The rearrangement links TRBV6-1 to TRBJ2-7; possibly TRBD1 or TRBD2 for D (5 bases each). CDR1 is MNHNS, CDR2 SASEGT, per germline. The CDR3 is 13 amino acids. Deletions cut 6 bases from V and 2 bases from J, with 11 bases between.

This clonotype was seen a few times. The V and J genes are TRBV29-1 and TRBJ2-1, with 7 bases fitting TRBD2. The junction had 8 bases not matched to a gene; V was cut back by 4 bases and J by 5 bases. The CDR3 spans 14 residues. CDR1 is SQVTM and CDR2 is ANQGSEA in the germline V gene. For the CDR3, the DNA is TGCAGCGTTGTTGGCGGGGGTCTCGACAATGAGCAGTTCTTC. It codes for CSVVGGGLDNEQFF.

Relative to its sample, this clonotype is medium-sized (0.01 to 0.1%). The rearrangement links TRBV7-9 to TRBJ2-1, with TRBD2 identical over 11 bases. The CDR3 totals 15 residues. Germline CDR1 reads SEHNR; CDR2 reads FQNEAQ (reference sequence). Germline trimming cut 5 bases from V and 4 bases from J; bases unmatched to any gene: 4. CDR3 nucleotide sequence: TGTGCCAGCAGCCCGGGGACTAGCGGTTACAATGAGCAGTTCTTC. Its translation: CASSPGTSGYNEQFF.

Ten or more counts support this clonotype. The gene calls are TRBV7-3 and TRBJ2-5, with D tentatively TRBD1 (6 bases). From germline, CDR1 is SGHTA and CDR2 FQGTGA. The CDR3 totals 16 residues. The V end lost 4 bases, the J end lost 4 bases, and 19 bases lay between the germline ends. The CDR3, as DNA: TGTGCCAGCAGCTCCACCCCCCAGGGGAAGTCAGAGACCCAGTACTTC. This encodes CASSSTPQGKSETQYF.

This chain uses TRBV7-2 with TRBJ2-3; D ambiguous. V was shortened by 1 base and J by 5 bases, with 7 bases between the two germline ends. The CDR3 consists of 13 residues. Germline V lookup: CDR1 SGHTA, CDR2 FQGNSA. CDR3 region: CASSLVLEDTQYF. CDR3 coding DNA: TGTGCCAGCAGCTTAGTCTTAGAAGATACGCAGTATTTT.

This clonotype appeared many times. This chain joins TRBV6-5 and TRBJ2-2, with D perhaps TRBD2 (5 bases). CDR3 length: 15 amino acids. V was shortened by 2 bases and J by 4 bases, with 11 bases between the two germline ends. Germline V gene sequence: CDR1 MNHEY, CDR2 SVGAGI. The DNA for the CDR3 is TGTGCCAGCAGTTACCGTGGGAGTGGCACCGGGGAGCTGTTTTTT. Translation gives CASSYRGSGTGELFF.

This clonotype was recorded a few times. The rearrangement links TRBV5-1 to TRBJ2-7; a weak D match, TRBD1 (5 bases). This CDR3 comprises 15 residues. Germline V lookup: CDR1 SGHRS, CDR2 YFSETQ. The ends were cut back, 4 bases at V and 4 bases at J, with 18 bases in the middle. The CDR3 DNA follows: TGCGCCAGCAGCGAGAATGGGGCACCGCTTTACGAGCAGTACTTC. This sequence encodes CASSENGAPLYEQYF.